These 25 T cell receptor beta chains share one sample of origin, sequenced in a study of OX40 agonist ivuxolimab in advanced cancers. This table comes from immunoSEQ multiplex PCR, and its TCRdb copy is limited to in-frame clones, with some not included. The profile shows almost 90,000 clones, approximately 87% of them singletons. The sequencing used CD4+ or CD8+ T cells sorted from blood, collected in a trial of the OX40 agonist ivuxolimab. The receptor source for this set is an adult with an advanced solid tumor such as melanoma, head and neck, liver or kidney cancer.

V usage is TRBV7-6 and J usage is TRBJ2-3; 14 bases match TRBD2. Germline V gene data show CDR1 as SGHVS and CDR2 as FNYEAQ. V trimming: 3 bases; J trimming: 6 bases; junction bases outside the gene matches: 2. The CDR3 runs 15 residues. In DNA form, the CDR3 reads TGTGCCAGCAGCTTGACTAGCGGGAGGGCCGATACGCAGTATTTT. It translates to CASSLTSGRADTQYF.

This clone showed up just a few times. This chain uses TRBV6-5 with TRBJ1-2; D ambiguous. The CDR3 totals 13 residues. Trimming shortened V by 0 bases and J by 8 bases, and 10 bases separated the two germline ends. Germline CDR1 reads MNHEY; CDR2 reads SVGAGI. The CDR3, as DNA: TGTGCCAGCAGTTACTCACCCCTCGGGGGCTACACCTTC. This translates into CASSYSPLGGYTF.

The genes are TRBV7-2 and TRBJ2-7, with TRBD2 identical over 11 bases. The CDR3 covers 14 residues. Germline CDR1 and CDR2: SGHTA and FQGNSA. V shed 5 bases, J shed 6 bases, and the junction held 6 bases outside the gene matches. This CDR3 reads CASSLLAGGTEQYF. The CDR3 DNA is TGTGCCAGCAGCCTTTTAGCGGGGGGGACCGAGCAGTACTTC.

This chain links TRBV5-1 with TRBJ2-2, with no clear D. Germline values: CDR1 SGHRS, CDR2 YFSETQ. Trimming took off 1 base at V and 1 base at J, with 14 bases between the two ends. CDR3 length: 17 residues. The CDR3 DNA is TGCGCCAGCAGCTTGATTGGTGGGCTCGGGAACACCGGGGAGCTGTTTTTT. Protein sequence: CASSLIGGLGNTGELFF.

This chain joins TRBV28 and TRBJ2-7; the match to TRBD1 covers 9 bases. Trimming removed 11 bases from V and 3 bases from J; junction bases left unmatched: 5. The germline V gene encodes CDR1 MDHEN and CDR2 SYDVKM. This CDR3 has 12 amino acids. CDR3 nucleotide sequence: TGTGCCTCCGGACAGGGGCTCTACGAGCAGTACTTC. This codes for CASGQGLYEQYF.

V is TRBV5-1 and J is TRBJ2-5, with D possibly matching TRBD1 (6 bases). The germline V gene encodes CDR1 SGHRS and CDR2 YFSETQ. CDR3 length: 16 amino acids. Trimming removed 4 bases from V and 2 bases from J, with 18 bases in between. The CDR3 here is CASSPVMDSRQETQYF. CDR3 nucleotides: TGCGCCAGCAGCCCCGTCATGGACAGTAGACAAGAGACCCAGTACTTC.

This chain connects TRBV23-1 to TRBJ2-7; 9 bases fit TRBD2. TRBV23-1 is an ORF for which the function is uncertain. V shed 3 bases and J 4 bases; nucleotides not matched to a gene: 13. The length of the CDR3 is 17 residues. The CDR3 nucleotides read TGCGCCAGCAGTCAGCCGCCGACCGAGCGGGGGGTTTACGAGCAGTACTTC. This translates into CASSQPPTERGVYEQYF.

This clone was observed a single time. The V call is TRBV7-2, the J call TRBJ1-4; D uncertain. Germline V gene sequence: CDR1 SGHTA, CDR2 FQGNSA. Trimming took 1 base from V and 7 from J, leaving 7 bases between them. This CDR3 contains 13 residues. In DNA form, the CDR3 reads TGTGCCAGCAGCTTAGAAGGGTTTGAAAAACTGTTTTTT. Translated: CASSLEGFEKLFF.

The chain joins TRBV18 to TRBJ2-7, with D possibly matching TRBD1 (7 bases). Trimming pared 4 bases from V and 4 bases from J, leaving 14 bases between. CDR1 and CDR2 from the germline V gene are KGHSH and LQKENI. The length of the CDR3 is 14 residues. This chain's CDR3 is CASSLEAGGYEQYF. The CDR3 coding sequence is TGTGCCAGCTCACTCGAGGCAGGGGGGTACGAGCAGTACTTC.

The CDR3 DNA reads TGCGCCAGCAGCCTTTCCGGGACAGGGATCGTCCACGAGCAGTACTTC. It specifies CASSLSGTGIVHEQYF. The chain is built from TRBV4-1 and TRBJ2-7, with 9 bases matching TRBD1. The CDR3 sequence is 16 residues long. V gave up 4 bases and J gave up 5 bases; unmatched junction bases: 12. CDR1 is MGHRA and CDR2 is YSYEKL in the germline V gene.

The V gene is TRBV7-2, the J gene TRBJ2-5, with 7 nucleotides matching TRBD1. The CDR3 runs to 13 residues. Germline-derived CDR1 and CDR2 are SGHTA and FQGNSA. V shed 4 bases and J 2 bases; nucleotides not matched to a gene: 1. The CDR3 DNA reads TGTGCCAGCAGCTCCAGGGGGCAAGAGACCCAGTACTTC. This translates into CASSSRGQETQYF. Full variable domain (rest looked up from reference TRBV7-2 and TRBJ2-5): GAGVSQSPSNKVTEKGKDVELRCDPISGHTALYWYRQSLGQGLEFLIYFQGNSAPDKSGLPSDRFSAERTGGSVSTLTIQRTQQEDSAVYLCASSSRGQETQYFGPGTRLLVL.

The chain is built from TRBV6-5 and TRBJ2-7; 9 bases align to TRBD2. Trimming at V came to 6 bases and at J to 5 bases, leaving 11 bases not matched to a gene. CDR3 length: 15 residues. Germline V lookup: CDR1 MNHEY, CDR2 SVGAGI. The CDR3 is CASSLSGGLIHEQYF. The DNA for the CDR3 is TGTGCCAGCAGCTTGAGCGGGGGGTTAATCCACGAGCAGTACTTC.

V is TRBV5-1 and J is TRBJ2-5; D possibly corresponds to TRBD1 (5 bases). Trimming took 2 bases from V and 5 from J, leaving 13 bases between them. This CDR3 is 14 amino acids long. Germline V gene data show CDR1 as SGHRS and CDR2 as YFSETQ. The CDR3 sequence: CASSLLGRAETQYF. The CDR3, as DNA: TGCGCCAGCAGCTTACTGGGCAGGGCGGAGACCCAGTACTTC.

This rearrangement joins TRBV9 to TRBJ2-7; 11 bases align to TRBD2. The CDR3 consists of 14 residues. Germline V gene data show CDR1 as SGDLS and CDR2 as YYNGEE. V gave up 3 bases and J gave up 4 bases; unmatched junction bases: 3. The chain's CDR3 is CASSATSGGYEQYF. The CDR3 DNA reads as TGTGCCAGCAGCGCCACTAGCGGGGGTTACGAGCAGTACTTC.

The chain links TRBV19 to TRBJ1-4; 8 nucleotides line up with TRBD1. CDR1 is LNHDA, CDR2 SQIVND, per germline (reference sequence). V lost 6 bases to trimming and J lost 6 bases; unmatched junction nucleotides: 3. The CDR3 length is 13 residues. CDR3 sequence reads: CASRGQGYEKLFF. The CDR3 DNA is TGTGCCAGTAGAGGACAGGGCTATGAAAAACTGTTTTTT.

This chain connects TRBV7-2 to TRBJ2-1, with 7 bases matching TRBD2. There are 15 residues in the CDR3. With V trimmed by 8 bases and J by 2 bases, 9 bases remained unmatched. Per germline, CDR1 SGHTA and CDR2 FQGNSA. Written as DNA, the CDR3 is TGTGCCAGCCGCGAAGGGCTAGCGGCCTACAATGAGCAGTTCTTC. Its translation is CASREGLAAYNEQFF. The entire variable domain, with the rest obtained from reference TRBV7-2 and TRBJ2-1, is as follows: GAGVSQSPSNKVTEKGKDVELRCDPISGHTALYWYRQSLGQGLEFLIYFQGNSAPDKSGLPSDRFSAERTGGSVSTLTIQRTQQEDSAVYLCASREGLAAYNEQFFGPGTRLTVL.

The chain uses TRBV11-2 and TRBJ2-7; D is undetermined. V was trimmed by 1 base and J by 0 bases, leaving 7 bases between them. In germline, CDR1 is SGHAT, CDR2 FQNNGV. CDR3 length: 14 residues. The CDR3 loop reads CASSLGSFSYEQYF. CDR3 in DNA: TGTGCCAGCAGCTTAGGGTCCTTCTCCTACGAGCAGTACTTC. The full variable domain, with the rest looked up from reference TRBV11-2 and TRBJ2-7, is EAGVAQSPRYKIIEKRQSVAFWCNPISGHATLYWYQQILGQGPKLLIQFQNNGVVDDSQLPKDRFSAERLKGVDSTLKIQPAKLEDSAVYLCASSLGSFSYEQYFGPGTRLTVT.

The chain is built from TRBV28 and TRBJ2-1; D is unclear. Germline values: CDR1 MDHEN, CDR2 SYDVKM. The V end was cut by 5 bases, the J end by 6 bases, with 11 bases between. The CDR3 length is 13 residues. CDR3 nucleotide sequence: TGTGCCAGCAGTGGGCCCGGCCGCAATGAGCAGTTCTTC. As protein: CASSGPGRNEQFF.

The rearrangement links TRBV6-1 to TRBJ2-7; D is undetermined. This CDR3 region has 15 residues. Germline lookup yields CDR1 MNHNS and CDR2 SASEGT. V was pared by 0 bases and J by 2 bases, with 11 bases between. As DNA, the CDR3 is TGTGCCAGCAGTGAAGCGTCAATAGACACCTACGAGCAGTACTTC. Translation gives CASSEASIDTYEQYF.

V and J are TRBV11-2 and TRBJ2-7, with 7 bases that match TRBD2. CDR3 length: 14 residues. Germline lookup yields CDR1 SGHAT and CDR2 FQNNGV. The trim removed 5 bases at V and 0 bases at J, leaving 4 bases unmatched. The CDR3 loop is CASSPAGFSYEQYF. In nucleotides, the CDR3 is TGTGCCAGCAGCCCAGCGGGATTCTCCTACGAGCAGTACTTC.

The rearrangement uses TRBV5-1 and TRBJ2-3, with 11 positions matching TRBD2. This CDR3 contains 16 residues. V lost 2 bases, J lost 1 base, and 3 bases stayed unmatched. The germline V gene has CDR1 SGHRS and CDR2 YFSETQ. The CDR3: CASSFSSGGRTDTQYF. The CDR3 DNA reads as TGCGCCAGCAGCTTCTCTAGCGGGGGGCGCACAGATACGCAGTATTTT. The full variable domain, with the rest looked up from reference TRBV5-1 and TRBJ2-3, is KAGVTQTPRYLIKTRGQQVTLSCSPISGHRSVSWYQQTPGQGLQFLFEYFSETQRNKGNFPGRFSGRQFSNSRSEMNVSTLELGDSALYLCASSFSSGGRTDTQYFGPGTRLTVL.

This clone was found once. This chain links TRBV2 with TRBJ2-7; no clear D gene. V was shortened by 5 bases and J by 3 bases, with 8 bases between the two germline ends. The V gene's germline CDR1 is SNHLY and CDR2 FYNNEI. CDR3 length: 12 residues. CDR3: CASSQLGYEQYF. CDR3 nucleotides: TGTGCCAGCAGTCAACTGGGCTACGAGCAGTACTTC. The full variable domain, with the rest looked up from reference TRBV2 and TRBJ2-7, is EPEVTQTPSHQVTQMGQEVILRCVPISNHLYFYWYRQILGQKVEFLVSFYNNEISEKSEIFDDQFSVERPDGSNFTLKIRSTKLEDSAMYFCASSQLGYEQYFGPGTRLTVT.

J is TRBJ1-5 and V is TRBV5-8; D possibly corresponds to TRBD1 (5 bases). V was trimmed by 4 bases and J by 1 base, leaving 9 bases between them. CDR1 SGHTS and CDR2 YDEGEE come from the germline V gene. This CDR3 region has 14 residues. Here the CDR3 DNA reads TGTGCCAGCAGCCCATGGGGGAGCAATCAGCCCCAGCATTTT. Translation: CASSPWGSNQPQHF.

The rearrangement links TRBV6-6 to TRBJ2-1, with D maybe TRBD2 (5 bases). Trimming left V 7 bases short and J 1 base short, with 17 bases between. CDR1 and CDR2 (germline): MNHNY, SVGAGI (reference sequence). This CDR3 region has 16 residues. For the CDR3, the DNA is TGTGCCAGCACCTACCGTGGAGGACTGTCCTACAATGAGCAGTTCTTC. It codes for CASTYRGGLSYNEQFF.

The chain employs TRBV5-1 and TRBJ1-6, with D hard to call. Germline V CDR1 and CDR2: SGHRS, YFSETQ. Trimming cost V 0 bases and J 7 bases, with 5 bases left between them. The CDR3 contains 13 residues. The CDR3 sequence: CASSLGQNSPLHF. The CDR3 nucleotides read TGCGCCAGCAGCTTGGGGCAAAATTCACCCCTCCACTTT.